This T cell receptor beta chain emerged from a study of OX40 agonist ivuxolimab in advanced cancers. Using immunoSEQ multiplex PCR, the repertoire was profiled, and TCRdb retains in-frame clones only, with some absent. The profile shows about 48,000 clones, about 85% of them singletons. This TCR was sampled from an adult with an advanced solid tumor such as melanoma, head and neck, liver or kidney cancer. Sequencing was performed on CD4+ or CD8+ T cells sorted from blood, taken in a trial of the OX40 agonist ivuxolimab.

CDR3 nucleotides: TGTGCCAGCAGCTGGCTAGCGGGACCAGATACGCAGTATTTT. This gives the protein CASSWLAGPDTQYF. The chain joins TRBV7-3 to TRBJ2-3, with 9 bases lining up with TRBD2. There are 14 residues in the CDR3. Germline V gives CDR1 SGHTA, CDR2 FQGTGA. The trim removed 4 bases at V and 4 bases at J, leaving 3 bases unmatched.